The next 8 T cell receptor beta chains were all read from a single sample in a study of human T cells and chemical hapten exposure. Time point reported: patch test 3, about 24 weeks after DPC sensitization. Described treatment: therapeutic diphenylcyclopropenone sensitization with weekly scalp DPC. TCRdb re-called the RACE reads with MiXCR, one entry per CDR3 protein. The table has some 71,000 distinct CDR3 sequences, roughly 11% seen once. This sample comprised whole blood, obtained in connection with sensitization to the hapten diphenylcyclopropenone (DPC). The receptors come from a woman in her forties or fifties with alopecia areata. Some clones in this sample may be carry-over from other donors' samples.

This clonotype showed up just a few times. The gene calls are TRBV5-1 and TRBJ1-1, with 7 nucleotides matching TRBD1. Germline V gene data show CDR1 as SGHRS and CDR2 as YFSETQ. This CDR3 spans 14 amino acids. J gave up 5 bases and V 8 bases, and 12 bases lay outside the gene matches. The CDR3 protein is CASRTGVEWTEAFF. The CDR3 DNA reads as TGCGCCAGTAGAACAGGGGTCGAGTGGACTGAAGCTTTCTTT.

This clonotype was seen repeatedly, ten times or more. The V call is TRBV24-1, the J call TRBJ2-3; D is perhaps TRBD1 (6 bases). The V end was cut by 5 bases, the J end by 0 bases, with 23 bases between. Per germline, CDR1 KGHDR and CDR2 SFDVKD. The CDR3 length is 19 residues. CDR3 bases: TGTGCCACCAGTGCACCCCAGGGGCAGGGGACAACTAGCACAGATACGCAGTATTTT. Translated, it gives CATSAPQGQGTTSTDTQYF.

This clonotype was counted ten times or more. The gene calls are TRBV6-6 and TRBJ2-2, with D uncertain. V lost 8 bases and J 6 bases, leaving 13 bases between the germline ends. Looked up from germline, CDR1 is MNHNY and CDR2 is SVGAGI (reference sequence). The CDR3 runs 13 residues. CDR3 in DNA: TGTGCCAGCTCTGACTTCTTGGCCGGGGAGCTGTTTTTT. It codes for CASSDFLAGELFF.

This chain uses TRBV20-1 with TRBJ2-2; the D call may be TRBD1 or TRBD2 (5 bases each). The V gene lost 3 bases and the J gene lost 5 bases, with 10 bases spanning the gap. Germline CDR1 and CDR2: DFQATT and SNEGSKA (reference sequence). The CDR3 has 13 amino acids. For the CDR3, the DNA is TGCAGTGCTAGGGTTGAGGGGACCGGGGAGCTGTTTTTT. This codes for CSARVEGTGELFF.

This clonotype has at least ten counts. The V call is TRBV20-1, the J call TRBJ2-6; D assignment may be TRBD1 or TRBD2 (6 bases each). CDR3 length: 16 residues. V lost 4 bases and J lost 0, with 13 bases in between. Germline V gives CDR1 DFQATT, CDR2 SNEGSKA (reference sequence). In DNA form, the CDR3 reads TGCAGTGCTAACAGGGCGGGGAGCTCTGGGGCCAACGTCCTGACTTTC. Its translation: CSANRAGSSGANVLTF.

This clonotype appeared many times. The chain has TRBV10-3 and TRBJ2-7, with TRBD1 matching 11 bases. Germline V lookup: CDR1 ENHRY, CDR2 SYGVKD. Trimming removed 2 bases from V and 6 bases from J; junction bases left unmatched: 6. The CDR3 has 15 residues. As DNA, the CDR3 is TGTGCCATCAGTGAGATTGGGACAGGGGGGAGCGAGCAGTACTTC. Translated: CAISEIGTGGSEQYF.

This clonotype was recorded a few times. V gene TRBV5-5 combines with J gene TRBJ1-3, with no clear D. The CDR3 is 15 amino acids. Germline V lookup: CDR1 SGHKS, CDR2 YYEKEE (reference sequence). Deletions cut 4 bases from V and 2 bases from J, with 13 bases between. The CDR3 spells CASSHPGEAGNTIYF. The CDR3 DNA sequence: TGTGCCAGCAGCCACCCTGGCGAAGCTGGAAACACCATATATTTT.

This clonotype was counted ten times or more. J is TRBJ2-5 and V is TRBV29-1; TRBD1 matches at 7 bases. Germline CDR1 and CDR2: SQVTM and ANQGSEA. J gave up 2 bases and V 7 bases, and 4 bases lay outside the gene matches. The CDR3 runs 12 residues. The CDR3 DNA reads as TGCAGCGCGGGACAGATTCAAGAGACCCAGTACTTC. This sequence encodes CSAGQIQETQYF.